This TCR beta chain was sequenced for a study of blood T cell repertoires in COVID-19. At the level of the study: Both acute and convalescent COVID-19 samples were obtained from the United States, Italy and Spain. PBMCs, B-cell-depleted T cells, or T cells were the source of the cDNA or gDNA that made up the material.

Under the authors' procedure: For nucleated cells, counts were estimated from reference gene primer amplification. Sequenced by immunoSEQ multiplex PCR; TCRdb stores in-frame clones only, minus some. V, J and clone size are taken as reported in that table, and D and trimming were inferred from the DNA itself. The table shows tens of thousands of clones, with around 85% occurring only once. The ends lost 0 bases at V and 3 bases at J; junction bases unmatched: 4. The CDR3 length is 15 residues. Germline CDR1 is SGDLS and CDR2 is YYNGEE. The sequencing input was peripheral blood. The TCR sequence derives from a human donor in a cohort sampled during active COVID-19. This sequence joins TRBV9 and TRBJ2-7; 9 bases fit TRBD2. CDR3 loop: CASSVGAGGFYEQYF. DNA for the CDR3: TGTGCCAGCAGCGTAGGTGCGGGAGGGTTCTACGAGCAGTACTTC.